What follows describes a single T cell receptor (beta chain). These data originate in a study of cytomegalovirus exposure and HLA in healthy donors. On the study more broadly: An earlier analysis found roughly 110 million unique TCR beta sequences from 150 million to 200 million T cells.

Germline V gene lookup returns CDR1 SGHDT and CDR2 YYEEEE. This CDR3 region has 16 residues. V was pared by 3 bases and J by 7 bases, with 13 bases of the junction left unmatched. With 60 Vbeta and 13 Jbeta primers, the PCR was carried out. Measured with immunoSEQ multiplex PCR; TCRdb has only the in-frame clones, and not every one. In the table there are about 160,000 clones, over 75% of which are singletons. While unrecorded immune exposures were likely, the donors were nominally healthy when sampled. This chain uses TRBV5-6 with TRBJ1-1; 9 bases match TRBD1. Source material: PBMCs. The receptor was derived from a woman between 45 and 65 years old in good health and CMV-seropositive. DNA for the CDR3: TGTGCCAGCAGCTATTCCCCGGGACAGGGTTGGGTTGAAGCTTTCTTT. The encoded protein is CASSYSPGQGWVEAFF. Looking up the rest from reference TRBV5-6 and TRBJ1-1 gives the full variable domain: DAGVTQSPTHLIKTRGQQVTLRCSPKSGHDTVSWYQQALGQGPQFIFQYYEEEERQRGNFPDRFSGHQFPNYSSELNVNALLLGDSALYLCASSYSPGQGWVEAFFGQGTRLTVV.